This TCR beta chain is from a study of T cells in women clearing cervical HPV infection. Looking at the study overall: For cases, blood was sampled a median about 140 days after lesion detection, interquartile range about 90 to 200 days.

Germline V gene lookup returns CDR1 PRHDT and CDR2 FYEKMQ (reference sequence). Deletions cut 3 bases from V and 5 bases from J, with 8 bases between. The CDR3 has 14 residues. Notes on this clone: The CDR3 goes on 3 residues after the read ends, and that part is filled in from the germline J gene.

Data came from immunoSEQ multiplex PCR; TCRdb stores just in-frame clones and leaves some out. Recorded for this sample: about 19,000 clones. The receptor was isolated from a woman aged 18 to 75 with a cervical HPV16 infection that either progressed to CIN3+ or cleared (not recorded which). This sequence joins TRBV13 and TRBJ1-6; D is ambiguous. The sample comprised blood buffy coat. The sequenced part of the CDR3 DNA is TGTGCCAGCAGCTTCCGACGGGATAATTCACCC. This gives the protein CASSFRRDNSP. In full, the CDR3 is CASSFRRDNSPLHF.